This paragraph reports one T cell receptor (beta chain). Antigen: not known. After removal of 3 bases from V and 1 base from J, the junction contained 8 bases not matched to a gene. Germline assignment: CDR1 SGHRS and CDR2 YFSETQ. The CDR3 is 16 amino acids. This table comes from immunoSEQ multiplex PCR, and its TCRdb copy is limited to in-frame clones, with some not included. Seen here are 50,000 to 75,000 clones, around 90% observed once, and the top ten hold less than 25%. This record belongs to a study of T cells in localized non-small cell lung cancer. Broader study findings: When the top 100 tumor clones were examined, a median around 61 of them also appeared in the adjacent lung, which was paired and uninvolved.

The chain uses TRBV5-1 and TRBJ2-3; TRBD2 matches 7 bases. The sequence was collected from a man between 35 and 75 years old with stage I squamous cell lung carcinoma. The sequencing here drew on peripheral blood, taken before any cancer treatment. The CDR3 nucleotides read TGCGCCAGCAGCTCTACAGCGGGGACCCGCACAGATACGCAGTATTTT. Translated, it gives CASSSTAGTRTDTQYF.